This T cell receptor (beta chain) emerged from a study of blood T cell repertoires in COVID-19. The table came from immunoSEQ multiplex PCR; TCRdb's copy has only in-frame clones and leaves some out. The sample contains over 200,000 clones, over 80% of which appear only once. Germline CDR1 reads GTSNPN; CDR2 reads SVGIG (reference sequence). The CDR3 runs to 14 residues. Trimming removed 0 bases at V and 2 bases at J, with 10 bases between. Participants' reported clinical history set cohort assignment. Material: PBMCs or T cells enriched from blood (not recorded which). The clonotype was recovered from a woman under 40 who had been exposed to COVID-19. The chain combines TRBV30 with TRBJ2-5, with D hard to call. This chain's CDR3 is CAWSVAPSQETQYF. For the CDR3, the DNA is TGTGCCTGGAGTGTAGCTCCCTCACAAGAGACCCAGTACTTC.